This TCR beta chain derives from a study of cytomegalovirus exposure and HLA in healthy donors. About the research overall: Unique TCR beta sequences numbering about 100 million came from around 180 million T cells in an earlier analysis. For the roughly 390 genotyped donors, roughly 80% fell within the Caucasian-associated ancestry cluster.

Germline CDR1 and CDR2: SNHLY and FYNNEI. This CDR3 spans 20 amino acids. After removal of 7 bases from V and 5 bases from J, the junction contained 21 bases not matched to a gene. Findings and limits, study-wide: Later analysis showed most CMV-associated TCR beta chains appearing HLA-restricted. For most TCR sequences rarity was the rule, although some public TCRs occurred in many donors.

The PCR used 60 Vbeta and 13 Jbeta primers. Here immunoSEQ multiplex PCR was the method, and the copy in TCRdb shows in-frame clones only, minus some. The top ten clones hold 5.5% to 7.5% of a sample with about 140,000 clones, approximately 65% of them seen once. Regarding this clone: Antigen: not known.

The sequence was collected from a woman in her fifties or sixties in good health and CMV-seronegative. The chain links TRBV2 to TRBJ2-2; 11 bases are a match to TRBD2. The sequenced sample consisted of PBMCs. DNA for the CDR3: TGTGCCAGCAAGCCGACCGCGCTAGCGGGGGGTGCCAGTAGGACCGGGGAGCTGTTTTTT. Protein: CASKPTALAGGASRTGELFF. The entire variable domain, with the rest obtained from reference TRBV2 and TRBJ2-2, is as follows: EPEVTQTPSHQVTQMGQEVILRCVPISNHLYFYWYRQILGQKVEFLVSFYNNEISEKSEIFDDQFSVERPDGSNFTLKIRSTKLEDSAMYFCASKPTALAGGASRTGELFFGEGSRLTVL.